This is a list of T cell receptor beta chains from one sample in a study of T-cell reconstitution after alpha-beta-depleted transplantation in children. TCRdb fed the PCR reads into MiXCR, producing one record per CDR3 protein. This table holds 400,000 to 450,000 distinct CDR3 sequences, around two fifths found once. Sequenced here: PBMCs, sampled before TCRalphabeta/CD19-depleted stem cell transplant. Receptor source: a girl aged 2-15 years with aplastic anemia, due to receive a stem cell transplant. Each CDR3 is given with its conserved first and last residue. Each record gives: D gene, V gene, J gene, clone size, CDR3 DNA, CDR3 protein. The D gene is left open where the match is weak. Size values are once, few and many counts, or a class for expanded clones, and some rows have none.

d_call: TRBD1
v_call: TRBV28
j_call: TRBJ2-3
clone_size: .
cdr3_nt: TGTGCCAGCAGAGTGGGGACAGCAGATACGCAGTATTTT
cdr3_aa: CASRVGTADTQYF

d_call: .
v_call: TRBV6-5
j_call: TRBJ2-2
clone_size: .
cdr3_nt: TGTGCCAGCAGGGGGCCCGGGGAGCTGTTTTTT
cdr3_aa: CASRGPGELFF

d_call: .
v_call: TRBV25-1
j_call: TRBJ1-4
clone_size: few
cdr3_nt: TGTGCCAGCAGTCCTGGACAGTTCACAACTAATGAAAAACTGTTTTTT
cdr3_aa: CASSPGQFTTNEKLFF

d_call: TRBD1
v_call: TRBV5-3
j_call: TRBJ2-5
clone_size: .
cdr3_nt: TGTGCCAGAAGCTTGGCAGGGGGCGCAGAGACCCAGTACTTC
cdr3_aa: CARSLAGGAETQYF

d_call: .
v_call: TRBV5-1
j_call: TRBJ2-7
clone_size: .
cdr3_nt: TGCGCCAGCAGCTTAGGACGTCTCGCCTACGAGCAGTACTTC
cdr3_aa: CASSLGRLAYEQYF

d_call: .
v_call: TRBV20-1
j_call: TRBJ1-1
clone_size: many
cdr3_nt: TGCAGTGCTTATGGGGAGAACACTGAAGCTTTCTTT
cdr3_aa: CSAYGENTEAFF

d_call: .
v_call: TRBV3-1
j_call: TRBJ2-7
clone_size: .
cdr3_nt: TGTGCCAGCAGCCAAATCGACGAGCAGTACTTC
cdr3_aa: CASSQIDEQYF

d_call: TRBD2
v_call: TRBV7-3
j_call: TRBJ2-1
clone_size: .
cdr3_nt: TGTGCCAGCAGCCCCTCTAGCGGGAGTTACAATGAGCAGTTCTTC
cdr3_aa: CASSPSSGSYNEQFF

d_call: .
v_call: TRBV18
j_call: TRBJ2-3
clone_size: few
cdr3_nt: TGTGCCAGCTCACCGCTCCGGGGTGCAGATACGCAGTATTTT
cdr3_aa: CASSPLRGADTQYF

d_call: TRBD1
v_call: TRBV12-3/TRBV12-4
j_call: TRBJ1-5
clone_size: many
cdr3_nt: TGTGCCAGCAGTCCAGGACAGGGCATATCGCAGCCCCAGCATTTT
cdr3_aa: CASSPGQGISQPQHF

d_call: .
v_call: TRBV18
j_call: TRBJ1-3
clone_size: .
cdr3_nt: TGTGCCAGCTCAACCGGCGGGGGCTCTGGAAACACCATATATTTT
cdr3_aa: CASSTGGGSGNTIYF

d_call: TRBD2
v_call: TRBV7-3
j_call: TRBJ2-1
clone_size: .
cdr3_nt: TGTGCCAGCAGCTCCCCGGGACTAGCGGGAGTTAGGAATGAGCAGTTCTTC
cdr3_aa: CASSSPGLAGVRNEQFF

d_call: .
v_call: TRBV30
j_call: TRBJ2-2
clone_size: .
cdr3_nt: TGTGCCTGGAGCCTGGGAAAGAACACCGGGGAGCTGTTTTTT
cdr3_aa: CAWSLGKNTGELFF

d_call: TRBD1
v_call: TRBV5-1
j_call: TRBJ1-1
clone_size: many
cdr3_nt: TGCGCCAGCAGCAAGAGGACAGGGAAGGACACTGAAGCTTTCTTT
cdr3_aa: CASSKRTGKDTEAFF

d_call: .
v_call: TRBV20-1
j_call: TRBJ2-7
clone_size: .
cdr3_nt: TGCAGTGCTAGCCTCAGGTCCTACGAGCAGTACTTC
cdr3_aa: CSASLRSYEQYF

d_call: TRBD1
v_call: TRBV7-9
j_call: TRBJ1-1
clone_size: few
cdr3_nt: TGTGCCAGCAGCTCCGGACAGGGGGGTATTGCTTTCTTT
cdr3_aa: CASSSGQGGIAFF

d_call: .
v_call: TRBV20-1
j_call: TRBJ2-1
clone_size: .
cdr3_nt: TGCAGTGCTAGGGGCAGCTCAAGCTCCTACAATGAGCAGTTCTTC
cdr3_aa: CSARGSSSSYNEQFF

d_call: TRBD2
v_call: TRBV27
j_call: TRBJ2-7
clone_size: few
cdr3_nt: TGTGCCAGCAGTGCTGGGACTAGCGGTTACTACGAGCAGTACTTC
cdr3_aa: CASSAGTSGYYEQYF

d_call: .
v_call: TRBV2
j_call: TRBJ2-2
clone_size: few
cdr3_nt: TGTGCCAGCAGTGAAACTGGACGAGGCTCCGGGGAGCTGTTTTTT
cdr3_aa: CASSETGRGSGELFF

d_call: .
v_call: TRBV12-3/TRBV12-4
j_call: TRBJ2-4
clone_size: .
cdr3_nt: TGTGCCAGCAGCCAGGGCAGGGACCGGGCCAAAAACATTCAGTACTTC
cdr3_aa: CASSQGRDRAKNIQYF

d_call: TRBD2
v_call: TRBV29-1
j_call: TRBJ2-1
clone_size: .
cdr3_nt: TGCAGCGTGGGGTTGGGAGGGGTAAATGAGCCGTTCTTC
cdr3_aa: CSVGLGGVNEPFF

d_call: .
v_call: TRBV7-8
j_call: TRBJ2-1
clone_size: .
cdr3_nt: TGTGCCAGCAGCTTAAGGGGGGCGGGGGCCAAAGGGGGTGAGCAGTTCTTC
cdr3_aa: CASSLRGAGAKGGEQFF

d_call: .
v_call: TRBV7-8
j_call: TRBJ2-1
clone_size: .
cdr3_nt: TGTGCCAGCAGCTTAGAGGCGTATTACCAGGACAATGAGCAGTTCTTC
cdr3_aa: CASSLEAYYQDNEQFF

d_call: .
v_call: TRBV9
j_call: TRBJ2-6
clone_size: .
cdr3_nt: TGTGCCAGGAACGGACACAACTCTGGGGCCAACGTCCTGACTTTC
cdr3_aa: CARNGHNSGANVLTF

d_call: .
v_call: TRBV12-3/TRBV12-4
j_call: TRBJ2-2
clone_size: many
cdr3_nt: TGTGCCAGCAGTTACCGATCAGACAGCCCCGGGGAGCTGTTTTTT
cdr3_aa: CASSYRSDSPGELFF

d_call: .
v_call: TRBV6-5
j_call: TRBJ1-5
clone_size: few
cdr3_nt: TGTGCCAGCGGCTACCCCCAGCATTTT
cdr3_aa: CASGYPQHF

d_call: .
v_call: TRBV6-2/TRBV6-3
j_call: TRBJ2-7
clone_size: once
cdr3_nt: TGTGCCAGCAGTCAAACAAGGGCCCCCTACGAGCAGTACTTC
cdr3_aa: CASSQTRAPYEQYF

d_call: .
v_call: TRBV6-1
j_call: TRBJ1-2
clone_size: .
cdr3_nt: TGTGCCAGCAGTGAGGGGTTCTATGGCTACACCTTC
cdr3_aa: CASSEGFYGYTF

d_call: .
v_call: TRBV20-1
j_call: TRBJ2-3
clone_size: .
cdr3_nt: TGCAGTGCTAGAGATAATGCGGGGTACACAGATACGCAGTATTTT
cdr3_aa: CSARDNAGYTDTQYF

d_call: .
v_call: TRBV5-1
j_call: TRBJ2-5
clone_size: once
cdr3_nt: TGCGCCAGCAGCAACAGCCAAGAGACCCAGTACTTC
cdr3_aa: CASSNSQETQYF

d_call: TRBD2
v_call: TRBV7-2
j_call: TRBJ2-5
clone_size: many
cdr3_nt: TGTGCCAGCAGCTTAGGACTAGCGGGAGGAGAAGAGACCCAGTACTTC
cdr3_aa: CASSLGLAGGEETQYF

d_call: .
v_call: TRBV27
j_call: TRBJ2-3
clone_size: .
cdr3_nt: TGTGCCAGCAGTGCTCTTCGCGGGGCACGCACAGATACGCAGTATTTT
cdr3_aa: CASSALRGARTDTQYF

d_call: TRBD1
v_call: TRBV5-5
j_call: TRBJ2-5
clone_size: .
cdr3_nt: TGTGCCAGCACCAACCTAGGGGACAGTCTCCAGTACTTC
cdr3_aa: CASTNLGDSLQYF

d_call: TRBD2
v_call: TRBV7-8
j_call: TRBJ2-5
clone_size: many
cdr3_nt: TGTGCCAGCAGCCCCGGACTAGCGGGATTCGAGACCCAGTACTTC
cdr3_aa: CASSPGLAGFETQYF

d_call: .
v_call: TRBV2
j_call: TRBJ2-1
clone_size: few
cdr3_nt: TGTGCCAGCAACGGAGGGGGAGCCTCCTACAATGAGCAGTTCTTC
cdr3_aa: CASNGGGASYNEQFF

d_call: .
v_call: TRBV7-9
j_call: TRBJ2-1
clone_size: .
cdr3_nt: TGTGCCAGCAGCCCCCTGGACACAAAGGAGTTCTTC
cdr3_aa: CASSPLDTKEFF

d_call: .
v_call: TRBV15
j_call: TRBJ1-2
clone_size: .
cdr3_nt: TGTGCCACCAGCAGTGGGCAGGTCGATAGCTATGGCTACACCTTC
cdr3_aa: CATSSGQVDSYGYTF

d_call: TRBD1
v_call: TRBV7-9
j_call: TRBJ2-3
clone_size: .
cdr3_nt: TGTGCCAGCAGCCCCCGGCGACAGGGGATTTTAATCACGCAGTATTTT
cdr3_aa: CASSPRRQGILITQYF

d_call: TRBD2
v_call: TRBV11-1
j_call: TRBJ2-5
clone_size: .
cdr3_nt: TGTGCCAGCAGCCATTCTCTTCGCCGGGGGGGACGAGCAGAGACCCAGTACTTC
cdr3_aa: CASSHSLRRGGRAETQYF

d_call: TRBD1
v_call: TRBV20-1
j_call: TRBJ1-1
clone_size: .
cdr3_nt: TGCAGTGCTAGAGCCGAGGGGGCGCAGAACACTGAAGCTTTCTTT
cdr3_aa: CSARAEGAQNTEAFF

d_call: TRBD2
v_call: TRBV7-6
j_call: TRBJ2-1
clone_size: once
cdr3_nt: TGTGCCAGCAGCCCAGGGACTAGCGGGGAGGCTGAGCAGTTCTTC
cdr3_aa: CASSPGTSGEAEQFF

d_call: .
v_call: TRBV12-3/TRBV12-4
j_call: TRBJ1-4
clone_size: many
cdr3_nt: TGTGCCAGCAGGTCCGGGAAAGGCCATGAAAAACTGTTTTTT
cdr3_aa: CASRSGKGHEKLFF

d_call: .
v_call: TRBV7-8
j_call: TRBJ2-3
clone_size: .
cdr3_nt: TGTGCCAGCAGCTTCCTGGGGGTGGGGATTTTTACAGATACGCAGTATTTT
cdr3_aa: CASSFLGVGIFTDTQYF

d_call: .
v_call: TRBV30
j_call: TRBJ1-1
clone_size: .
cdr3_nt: TGTGCCTGGAGTGGGACCGTGAACACTGAAGCTTTCTTT
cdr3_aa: CAWSGTVNTEAFF

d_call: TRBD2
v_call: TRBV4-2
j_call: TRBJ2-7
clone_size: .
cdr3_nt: TGTGCCAGCAGCCAGTCTAGCGGGAGCTCCCTCTACGAGCAGTACTTC
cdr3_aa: CASSQSSGSSLYEQYF